The 7 T cell receptor beta chains below come from one sample, sequenced in a study of T cells in Graves' hyperthyroidism and ophthalmopathy. Amplification of TCR beta CDR3 regions used RNA as the template. The HTBI primer set was used in a first-round RT-PCR of the TCR CDR3. Each CDR3 protein is one row after TCRdb ran MiXCR on the multiplex PCR reads. The sample has hundreds of thousands of distinct CDR3 sequences, approximately 14% seen once. Sequenced material: blood. Every receptor here comes from a woman aged 18 to 35 with Graves' hyperthyroidism that later progressed to Graves' ophthalmopathy.

This clonotype has just a few counts. This sequence joins TRBV20-1 and TRBJ2-7; D may be TRBD2 (6 bases). This CDR3 has 11 amino acids. V was pared by 6 bases and J by 9 bases, with 15 bases between. The germline gives CDR1 DFQATT, CDR2 SNEGSKA (reference sequence). The CDR3 nucleotides are TGCAGTGCCGGAAATAGCGGCCTGCAGTACTTC. Protein product: CSAGNSGLQYF.

The V and J genes are TRBV29-1 and TRBJ2-3; D possibly corresponds to TRBD2 (6 bases). Trimming stripped 4 bases from V and 2 bases from J, with 16 bases between. The germline gives CDR1 SQVTM, CDR2 ANQGSEA. The CDR3 covers 15 residues. The CDR3 here is CSVVHIADSTDTQYF. CDR3 coding DNA: TGCAGCGTTGTCCACATAGCGGACTCCACAGATACGCAGTATTTT.

The chain has TRBV29-1 and TRBJ1-1; D not certain. The CDR3 is made up of 12 amino acids. Germline lookup yields CDR1 SQVTM and CDR2 ANQGSEA. V lost 4 bases, J lost 5 bases, and 11 bases lay in between. CDR3 loop: CSVGHGKTEAFF. The CDR3 DNA sequence: TGCAGCGTTGGCCATGGTAAAACTGAAGCTTTCTTT.

The chain is built from TRBV28 and TRBJ2-1; 8 bases are a match to TRBD2. Per germline, CDR1 MDHEN and CDR2 SYDVKM. CDR3 length: 15 amino acids. The V segment lost 2 bases and the J segment 6 bases; nucleotides outside the gene matches: 6. In DNA, the CDR3 is TGTGCCAGCAGTTTAGGACTAGCTAGAATCAATGAGCAGTTCTTC. Its translation is CASSLGLARINEQFF.

This clonotype was counted ten times or more. The chain uses TRBV12-3 or TRBV12-4 and TRBJ2-5; 10 positions agree with TRBD1. V lost 0 bases and J lost 5; bases outside the gene matches: 3. This CDR3 has 15 residues. This CDR3 reads CASSLAWGQGETQYF. In DNA, the CDR3 is TGTGCCAGCAGTTTAGCGTGGGGACAGGGGGAGACCCAGTACTTC.

This clonotype came up many times. J is TRBJ2-3 and V is TRBV2; 7 bases are shared with TRBD2. Germline CDR1 SNHLY, CDR2 FYNNEI. V shed 5 bases and J 4 bases; nucleotides not matched to a gene: 15. CDR3 length equals 17 residues. The CDR3 DNA reads TGTGCCAGCAGTACCTTCGGGCGGGAGTTGAGGGCAGATACGCAGTATTTT. Translated: CASSTFGRELRADTQYF.

The chain links TRBV24-1 to TRBJ2-3, with 8 positions matching TRBD2. Losses at the gene ends were 1 base for V and 9 bases for J; bases not matched to a gene: 11. The CDR3 length is 16 residues. From germline, CDR1 is KGHDR and CDR2 SFDVKD. Written as DNA, the CDR3 is TGTGCCACCAGTGATTTCGTTAGCGGGGAACCCGGAACGCAGTATTTT. Translating gives CATSDFVSGEPGTQYF.